This T cell receptor (beta chain) was sequenced for a study of shared clonotypes between healthy human individuals. Whole-study findings and limits: Donors were few, which limited the genetic and exposure-history diversity represented.

In regard to this clone: Antigen unknown.

The V segment lost 5 bases and the J segment 0 bases; nucleotides outside the gene matches: 7. The CDR3 length is 16 residues. Per germline, CDR1 SGHTA and CDR2 FQGNSA. Both subsets, CD45RA+ naive and CD45RA-negative memory, were split from the CD4+ cells. Deep-level running was used for the assay. Once extracted for a subset, genomic DNA was divided evenly among several immunoSEQ plates. Repertoires were generated with immunoSEQ multiplex PCR, while TCRdb's copy carries only in-frame clones and drops some. The sample holds 2,500,000 or so clones, more than 90% seen once. The receptor's source is a man aged 18 to 29 in good health. The source material was naive CD4+ T cells sorted from blood. The subset was: CD45RA+ positively selected. The chain links TRBV7-2 to TRBJ2-3, with 8 bases aligning to TRBD2. The chain's CDR3 is CASSPNSGTSTDTQYF. The DNA of the CDR3 is TGTGCCAGCAGCCCGAATAGCGGGACTAGCACAGATACGCAGTATTTT.